This TCR beta chain was retrieved from a study of blood T cell repertoires in COVID-19. Study details: Both acute and convalescent COVID-19 samples were obtained from the United States, Italy and Spain. Sources were T cells, B-cell-depleted T cells, or PBMCs; the material itself was cDNA or gDNA.

How the authors handled the data: Quantification of nucleated cells was approximated via reference gene primer amplification. Produced via immunoSEQ multiplex PCR; TCRdb's table is partial and in-frame only. The V and J calls and clone size were taken over from that table, and D and trimming were inferred from the DNA. In the table there are 300,000 or so clones, 70% to 90% of which are singletons. The CDR3 consists of 16 residues. Trimming removed 0 bases at V and 2 bases at J, with 11 bases between. Germline loops: CDR1 LGHNA, CDR2 YNFKEQ. The chain links TRBV4-2 to TRBJ1-5; the D is unclear. The TCR was taken from a woman in her 40s with acute or convalescent COVID-19. The sequenced sample was peripheral blood. CDR3 DNA: TGTGCCAGCAGCCAAGATCTAGGCAGAGGCAATCAGCCCCAGCATTTT. Translating it yields CASSQDLGRGNQPQHF.